This TCR beta chain was retrieved from a study of beta chain features in type 1 diabetes. This clone was observed at least ten times. Every bit of the isolated RNA underwent reverse transcription, so sequencing read expressed TCRB transcripts. The table came from immunoSEQ multiplex PCR; TCRdb's copy has only in-frame clones and leaves some out. The table has roughly 230,000 clones, around 9.6% seen once; the top ten hold 0.03% to 0.04%. This CDR3 region has 14 residues. Germline V lookup: CDR1 MNHNY, CDR2 SVGAGI (reference sequence). The junction had 4 bases not matched to a gene; V was cut back by 2 bases and J by 6 bases.

This clonotype originated in a woman younger than 30 in good health. This chain joins TRBV6-6 and TRBJ2-7; 10 bases fit TRBD1. Material for sequencing was naive CD4+ T cells from blood. As DNA, the CDR3 is TGTGCCAGCAGTTACAGGGACAGGGGAGGCGAGCAGTACTTC. Its translation: CASSYRDRGGEQYF.